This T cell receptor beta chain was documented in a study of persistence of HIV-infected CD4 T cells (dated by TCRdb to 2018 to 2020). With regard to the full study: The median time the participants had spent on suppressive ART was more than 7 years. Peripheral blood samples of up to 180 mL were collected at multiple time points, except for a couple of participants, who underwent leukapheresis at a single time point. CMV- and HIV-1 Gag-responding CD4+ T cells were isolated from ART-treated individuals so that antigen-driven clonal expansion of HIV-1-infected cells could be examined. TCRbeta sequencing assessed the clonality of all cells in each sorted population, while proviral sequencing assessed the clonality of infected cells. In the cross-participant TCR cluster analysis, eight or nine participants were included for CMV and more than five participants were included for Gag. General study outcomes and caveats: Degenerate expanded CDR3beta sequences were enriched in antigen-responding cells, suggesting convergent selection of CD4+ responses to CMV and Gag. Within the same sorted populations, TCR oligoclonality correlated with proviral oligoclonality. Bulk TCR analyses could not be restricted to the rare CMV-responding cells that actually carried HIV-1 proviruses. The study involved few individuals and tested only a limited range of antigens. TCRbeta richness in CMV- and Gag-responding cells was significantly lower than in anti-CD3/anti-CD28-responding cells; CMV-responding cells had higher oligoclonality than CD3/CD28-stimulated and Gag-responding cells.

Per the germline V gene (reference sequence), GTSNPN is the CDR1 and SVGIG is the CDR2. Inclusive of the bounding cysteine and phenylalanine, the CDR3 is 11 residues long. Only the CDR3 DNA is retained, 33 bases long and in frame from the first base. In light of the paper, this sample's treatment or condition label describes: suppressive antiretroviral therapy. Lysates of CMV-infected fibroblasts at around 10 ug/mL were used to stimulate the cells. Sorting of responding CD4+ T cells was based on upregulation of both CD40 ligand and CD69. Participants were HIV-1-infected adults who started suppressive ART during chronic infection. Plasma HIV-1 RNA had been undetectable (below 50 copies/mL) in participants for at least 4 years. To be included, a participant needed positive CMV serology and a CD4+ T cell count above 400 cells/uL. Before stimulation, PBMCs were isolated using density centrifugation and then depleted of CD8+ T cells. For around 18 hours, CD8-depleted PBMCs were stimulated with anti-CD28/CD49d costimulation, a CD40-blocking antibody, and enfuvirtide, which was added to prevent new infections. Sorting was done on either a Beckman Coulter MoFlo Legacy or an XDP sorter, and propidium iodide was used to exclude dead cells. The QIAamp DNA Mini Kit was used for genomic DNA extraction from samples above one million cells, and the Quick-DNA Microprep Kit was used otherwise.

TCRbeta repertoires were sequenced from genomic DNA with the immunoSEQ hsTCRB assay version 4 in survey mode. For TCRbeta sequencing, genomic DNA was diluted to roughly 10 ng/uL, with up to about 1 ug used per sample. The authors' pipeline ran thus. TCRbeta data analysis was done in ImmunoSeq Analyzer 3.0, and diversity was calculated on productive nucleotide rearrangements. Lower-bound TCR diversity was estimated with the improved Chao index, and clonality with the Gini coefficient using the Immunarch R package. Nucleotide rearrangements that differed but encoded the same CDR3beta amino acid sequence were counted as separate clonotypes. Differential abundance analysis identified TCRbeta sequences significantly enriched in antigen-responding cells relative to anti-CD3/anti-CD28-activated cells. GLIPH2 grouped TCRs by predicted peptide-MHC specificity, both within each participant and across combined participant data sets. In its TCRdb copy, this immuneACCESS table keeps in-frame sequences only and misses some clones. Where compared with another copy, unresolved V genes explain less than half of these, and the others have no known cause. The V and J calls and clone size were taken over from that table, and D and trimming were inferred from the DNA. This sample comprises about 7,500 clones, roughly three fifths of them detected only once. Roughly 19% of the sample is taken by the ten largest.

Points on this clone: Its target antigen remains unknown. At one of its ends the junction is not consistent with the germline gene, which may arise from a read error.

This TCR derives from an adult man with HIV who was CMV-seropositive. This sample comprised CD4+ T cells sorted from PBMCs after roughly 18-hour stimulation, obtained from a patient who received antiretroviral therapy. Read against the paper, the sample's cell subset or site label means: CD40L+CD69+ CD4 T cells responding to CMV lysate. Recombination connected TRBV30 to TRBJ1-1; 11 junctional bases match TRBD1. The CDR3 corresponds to CAWNGQGAPAF. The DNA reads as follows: TGTGCCTGGAACGGACAGGGGGCACCAGCGTTT.